Below, 22 T cell receptor beta chains from the same sample are listed, as sequenced in a study of shared clonotypes between healthy human individuals. The repertoire was sequenced with immunoSEQ multiplex PCR; TCRdb's copy has only in-frame clones and lacks some. The sample shows roughly 320,000 clones, around nine tenths of them seen only once. The sample comprised memory CD8+ T cells sorted from blood. The subset here: CD45RO+ cells pooled with CCR7-negative TemRA cells. The source is a man aged 18 to 29 in good health.

This chain connects TRBV5-6 to TRBJ2-7; a weak D match, TRBD2 (6 bases). There are 14 residues in the CDR3. Germline CDR1 is SGHDT and CDR2 is YYEEEE. Trimming removed 4 bases from V and 0 bases from J, with 11 bases in between. The CDR3 DNA is TGTGCCAGCAGCCCCTTAGCGGACTCCTACGAGCAGTACTTC. Its translation: CASSPLADSYEQYF.

The chain is built from TRBV4-1 and TRBJ2-5; tentatively, D is TRBD1 or TRBD2 (6 bases each). CDR1 is MGHRA, CDR2 YSYEKL, per germline. The V gene lost 0 bases and the J gene lost 5 bases, with 13 bases spanning the gap. This CDR3 has 15 amino acids. CDR3 sequence (DNA): TGCGCCAGCAGCCAAGATGAGTGGGGGGCTGAGACCCAGTACTTC. It yields the protein CASSQDEWGAETQYF.

The chain joins TRBV7-9 to TRBJ2-1; D is unresolved. The CDR3 sequence is 13 residues long. Trimming cost V 5 bases and J 7 bases, with 12 bases left between them. Per germline, CDR1 SEHNR and CDR2 FQNEAQ (reference sequence). The DNA of the CDR3 is TGTGCCAGCAGCCCCGACATAGAAAATGAGCAGTTCTTC. Translated: CASSPDIENEQFF.

This clone was detected only once. The CDR3 reads CASSYSSGSLREQYF. CDR3 in DNA: TGTGCCAGCAGTTACTCGTCCGGCTCCCTCCGAGAGCAGTACTTC. The chain carries TRBV6-5 and TRBJ2-7; D is ambiguous. V was pared by 0 bases and J by 7 bases, with 16 bases between. CDR3 length: 15 residues. The V gene's germline CDR1 is MNHEY and CDR2 SVGAGI.

The chain combines TRBV30 with TRBJ2-2; D not certain. Germline CDR1 and CDR2: GTSNPN and SVGIG (reference sequence). This CDR3 is 13 amino acids long. The V end was cut by 0 bases, the J end by 2 bases, with 4 bases between. CDR3 protein: CAWSVLNTGELFF. In DNA form, the CDR3 reads TGTGCCTGGAGTGTCCTAAACACCGGGGAGCTGTTTTTT.

The chain links TRBV15 to TRBJ2-7; TRBD1 aligns across 8 bases. Germline assignment: CDR1 LNHNV and CDR2 YYDKDF (reference sequence). The V and J ends lost 0 bases and 7 bases, in that order; junction bases with no gene match: 8. CDR3 length equals 15 residues. The CDR3 protein is CATSRDSGRGLEQYF. In DNA, the CDR3 is TGTGCCACCAGCAGAGATAGCGGCAGGGGGCTTGAGCAGTACTTC. Complete variable domain (other parts from reference TRBV15 and TRBJ2-7): DAMVIQNPRYQVTQFGKPVTLSCSQTLNHNVMYWYQQKSSQAPKLLFHYYDKDFNNEADTPDNFQSRRPNTSFCFLDIRSPGLGDTAMYLCATSRDSGRGLEQYFGPGTRLTVT.

This rearrangement joins TRBV7-3 to TRBJ1-5; TRBD1 aligns across 8 bases. This CDR3 comprises 18 residues. In germline, CDR1 is SGHTA, CDR2 FQGTGA. V dropped 8 bases and J dropped 4; count of bases not matched to a gene: 19. The CDR3 sequence: CASPGQGEGKEMNQPQHF. The CDR3, as DNA: TGTGCCAGCCCAGGACAGGGAGAGGGGAAAGAAATGAATCAGCCCCAGCATTTT.

The V and J genes are TRBV4-2 and TRBJ1-1, with D possibly being TRBD1 (5 bases). CDR1 is LGHNA and CDR2 is YNFKEQ in the germline V gene. The V and J ends lost 1 base and 2 bases respectively, with 8 bases between them. The CDR3 extends over 14 amino acids. The CDR3 DNA reads as TGTGCCAGCAGCCAAGGGGACGAAAACACTGAAGCTTTCTTT. Protein: CASSQGDENTEAFF.

V and J are TRBV7-9 and TRBJ2-3; D gene unclear. Germline loops: CDR1 SEHNR, CDR2 FQNEAQ (reference sequence). With 0 bases removed from V and 1 base from J, the gap between germline ends came to 8 bases. The CDR3 has 15 amino acids. CDR3 protein: CASSLAVQRTDTQYF. CDR3 coding DNA: TGTGCCAGCAGCTTAGCAGTGCAGCGCACAGATACGCAGTATTTT. The full variable domain, rest sourced from reference TRBV7-9 and TRBJ2-3, is DTGVSQNPRHKITKRGQNVTFRCDPISEHNRLYWYRQTLGQGPEFLTYFQNEAQLEKSRLLSDRFSAERPKGSFSTLEIQRTEQGDSAMYLCASSLAVQRTDTQYFGPGTRLTVL.

The chain combines TRBV7-9 with TRBJ2-1, with 7 bases identical to TRBD2. The germline CDR1 and CDR2 sequences are SEHNR and FQNEAQ (reference sequence). V lost 5 bases and J lost 5; bases outside the gene matches: 9. The CDR3 sequence is 15 residues long. CDR3 amino acids: CASSPERDRNNEQFF. The CDR3 DNA follows: TGTGCCAGCAGCCCCGAGCGGGATCGAAACAATGAGCAGTTCTTC.

The table lists this clone with a few counts. CDR3 sequence reads: CASRPVTGASNNEQFF. CDR3 sequence (DNA): TGTGCCAGCAGACCCGTGACCGGGGCCTCTAACAATGAGCAGTTCTTC. This chain connects TRBV2 to TRBJ2-1, with D possibly called TRBD1 or TRBD2 (5 bases each). The CDR3 loop spans 16 amino acids. Trimming cost V 6 bases and J 5 bases, with 20 bases left between them. Germline V gives CDR1 SNHLY, CDR2 FYNNEI.

This clone was seen once. The V call is TRBV10-3, the J call TRBJ2-2; D is undetermined. The germline CDR1 and CDR2 sequences are ENHRY and SYGVKD. The V end lost 10 bases, the J end lost 5 bases, and 23 bases lay between the germline ends. There are 16 residues in the CDR3. CDR3 in amino acids: CASTPRISGFTGELFF. In DNA form, the CDR3 reads TGTGCCAGCACCCCTCGGATAAGTGGTTTTACCGGGGAGCTGTTTTTT.

The J gene is TRBJ2-7, the V gene TRBV4-1; D possibly corresponds to TRBD2 (6 bases). Between the trimmed V and J ends, which lost 4 bases and 1 base, there was a span of 8 bases. CDR1 and CDR2 (germline): MGHRA, YSYEKL. The CDR3 is 13 residues long. The CDR3 nucleotides read TGCGCCAGCAGCCGCGGGGAATCCTACGAGCAGTACTTC. Its protein product is CASSRGESYEQYF.

The chain joins TRBV15 to TRBJ1-5, with D uncertain. Trimming removed 2 bases at V and 5 bases at J, with 10 bases between. Germline CDR1 and CDR2: LNHNV and YYDKDF (reference sequence). This CDR3 has 14 residues. CDR3 in DNA: TGTGCCACCAGCAGAATGAGAAAGTATCAGCCCCAGCATTTT. It specifies CATSRMRKYQPQHF.

The rearrangement uses TRBV15 and TRBJ1-5, with D unresolved. This CDR3 contains 14 residues. CDR1 and CDR2 from the germline V gene are LNHNV and YYDKDF (reference sequence). V dropped 3 bases and J dropped 0 bases, with 6 bases sitting between them. The chain's CDR3 is CATSSIYSNQPQHF. The DNA for the CDR3 is TGTGCCACCAGCAGCATCTATAGCAATCAGCCCCAGCATTTT.

This clone was observed a single time. The gene calls are TRBV7-9 and TRBJ2-2, with D perhaps assigned TRBD1 or TRBD2 (5 bases each). Looked up from germline, CDR1 is SEHNR and CDR2 is FQNEAQ (reference sequence). There are 17 residues in the CDR3. V shed 8 bases and J shed 1 base, with 20 bases lying between them. Here the CDR3 DNA reads TGTGCCAGCTGGACGGGGACCAGCTACCTGAACACCGGGGAGCTGTTTTTT. Translated: CASWTGTSYLNTGELFF.

This chain connects TRBV7-8 to TRBJ2-7; D unclear. The germline V gene encodes CDR1 SGHVS and CDR2 FQNEAQ. The CDR3 runs to 15 residues. Trimming shortened V by 1 base and J by 0 bases, and 10 bases separated the two germline ends. CDR3 region: CASSLGMGNSYEQYF. In nucleotides, the CDR3 is TGTGCCAGCAGCTTAGGAATGGGGAACTCCTACGAGCAGTACTTC.

The CDR3 region has the DNA TGCGCCAGCAGCCCTCGGGGCCTAGCGGGAGCATACGAGCAGTACTTC. Protein sequence: CASSPRGLAGAYEQYF. V gene TRBV4-1 combines with J gene TRBJ2-7, with 10 bases matching TRBD2. This CDR3 is 16 amino acids long. Germline CDR1 reads MGHRA; CDR2 reads YSYEKL. After removal of 4 bases from V and 4 bases from J, the junction contained 10 bases not matched to a gene.

This clone was seen a single time. The chain carries TRBV28 and TRBJ1-2, with 9 positions matching TRBD1. This CDR3 is 14 amino acids long. The V segment lost 8 bases and the J segment 3 bases; nucleotides outside the gene matches: 7. The V gene's germline CDR1 is MDHEN and CDR2 SYDVKM. CDR3 bases: TGTGCCAGCCGCCCGACAGGGGGATACTATGGCTACACCTTC. Residues: CASRPTGGYYGYTF.

The chain has TRBV21-1 and TRBJ2-3; the D call of TRBD1 is as the table states it, not checked on the DNA. TRBV21-1 is assigned pseudogene status. The CDR3 contains 18 residues. This CDR3 reads CASSSPGTGEKGTDTQYF. CDR3 in DNA: TGTGCCAGCAGCTCGCCCGGGACAGGGGAGAAAGGCACAGATACGCAGTATTTT.

V and J are TRBV7-2 and TRBJ2-3; D tentatively fits TRBD1 or TRBD2 (5 bases each). The CDR3 sequence is 17 residues long. Germline V gives CDR1 SGHTA, CDR2 FQGNSA. Trimming took off 4 bases at V and 3 bases at J, with 20 bases between the two ends. The CDR3 nucleotides read TGTGCCAGCAGCTCACCACGCGTAGGGGAGTTAACAGATACGCAGTATTTT. This encodes CASSSPRVGELTDTQYF.

The chain combines TRBV12-5 with TRBJ2-5; 10 bases fit TRBD1. CDR1 and CDR2 from the germline V gene are LGHNT and FRNRAP. V dropped 2 bases and J dropped 6; count of bases not matched to a gene: 3. The CDR3 is 14 amino acids. For the CDR3, the DNA is TGTGCTAGTGGTTTGCGGGACAGGGGACAGACCCAGTACTTC. Protein: CASGLRDRGQTQYF.